This T cell receptor (beta chain) was captured in a study of T cell clonotyping in hematopoietic cell transplantation. Study conclusions and caveats: Recipient TCR diversity dropped after transplant; expanded clonotypes rose from day 30 to 180. Cells were unsorted, so CD4 and CD8 contributions were not separated. Few recipient clonotypes overlapped donors; over 95% were de novo at given depth.

Notes on this clone: Its cognate antigen is unknown.

Per the germline V gene, CDR1 is MNHEY and CDR2 is SMNVEV (reference sequence). The CDR3 loop spans 13 amino acids. Trimming took off 3 bases at V and 5 bases at J, with 10 bases between the two ends. TCRdb's table, derived via immunoSEQ multiplex PCR, lists solely in-frame clones and lacks some. The table records 15,000 to 20,000 clones, approximately 85% of them present only once. V is TRBV27 and J is TRBJ1-2; D is possibly TRBD1 (6 bases). This clonotype originated in a woman aged 35 to 49 in good health. Some clones in this sample may be carry-over from other donors' samples. Sequencing was done on a sample of peripheral blood mononuclear cells. Written as DNA, the CDR3 is TGTGCCAGCAGTTTGGGGACACAATATGGCTACACCTTC. Encoded protein: CASSLGTQYGYTF.